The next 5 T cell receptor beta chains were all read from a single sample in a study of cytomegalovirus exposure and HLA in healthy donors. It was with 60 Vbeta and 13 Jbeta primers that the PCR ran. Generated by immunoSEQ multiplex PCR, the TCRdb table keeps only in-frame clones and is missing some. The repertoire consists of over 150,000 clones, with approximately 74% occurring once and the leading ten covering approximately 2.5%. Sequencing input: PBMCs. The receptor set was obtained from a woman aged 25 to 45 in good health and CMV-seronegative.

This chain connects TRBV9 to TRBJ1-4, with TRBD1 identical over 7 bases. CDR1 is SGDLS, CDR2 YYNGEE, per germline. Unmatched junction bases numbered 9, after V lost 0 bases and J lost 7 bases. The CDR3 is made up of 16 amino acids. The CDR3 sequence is CASSVAVGGDGEKLFF. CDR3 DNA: TGTGCCAGCAGCGTAGCTGTAGGGGGCGACGGTGAAAAACTGTTTTTT.

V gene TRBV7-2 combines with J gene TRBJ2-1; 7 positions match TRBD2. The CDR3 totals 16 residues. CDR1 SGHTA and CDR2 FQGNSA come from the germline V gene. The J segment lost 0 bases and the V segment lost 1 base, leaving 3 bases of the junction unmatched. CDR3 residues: CASSLVGTTSYNEQFF. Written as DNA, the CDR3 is TGTGCCAGCAGCTTAGTTGGGACTACCTCCTACAATGAGCAGTTCTTC.

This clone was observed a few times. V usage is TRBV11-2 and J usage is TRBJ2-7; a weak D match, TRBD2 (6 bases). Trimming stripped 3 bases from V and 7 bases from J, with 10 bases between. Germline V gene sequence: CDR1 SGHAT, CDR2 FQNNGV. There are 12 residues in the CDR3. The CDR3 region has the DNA TGTGCCAGCAGCTTTGGGGCGGGGGAGCAGTACTTC. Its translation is CASSFGAGEQYF.

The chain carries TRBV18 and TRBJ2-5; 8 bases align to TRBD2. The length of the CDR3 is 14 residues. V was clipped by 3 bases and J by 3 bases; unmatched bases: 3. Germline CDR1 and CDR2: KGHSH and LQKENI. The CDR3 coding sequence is TGTGCCAGCTCACCGGGACTAGGGGAAGAGACCCAGTACTTC. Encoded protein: CASSPGLGEETQYF.

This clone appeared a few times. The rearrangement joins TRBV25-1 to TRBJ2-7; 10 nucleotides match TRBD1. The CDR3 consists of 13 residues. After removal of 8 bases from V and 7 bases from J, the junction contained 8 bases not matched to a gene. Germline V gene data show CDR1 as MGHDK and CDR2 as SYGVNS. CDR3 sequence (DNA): TGTGCCAGCGCAGACAGGGGGCTAAAGGAGCAGTACTTC. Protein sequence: CASADRGLKEQYF.